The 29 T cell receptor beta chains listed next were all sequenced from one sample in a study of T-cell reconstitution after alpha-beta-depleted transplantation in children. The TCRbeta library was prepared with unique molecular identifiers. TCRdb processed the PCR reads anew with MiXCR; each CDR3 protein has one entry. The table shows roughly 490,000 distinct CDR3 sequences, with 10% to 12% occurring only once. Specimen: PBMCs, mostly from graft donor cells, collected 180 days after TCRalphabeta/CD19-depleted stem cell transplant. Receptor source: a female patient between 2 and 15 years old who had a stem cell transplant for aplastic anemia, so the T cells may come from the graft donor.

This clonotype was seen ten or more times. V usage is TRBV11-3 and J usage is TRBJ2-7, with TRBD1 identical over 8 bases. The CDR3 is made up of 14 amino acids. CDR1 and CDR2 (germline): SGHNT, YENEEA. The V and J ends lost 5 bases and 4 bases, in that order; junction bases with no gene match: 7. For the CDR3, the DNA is TGTGCCAGCAGCCTCAGGGGGCTTGCTTACGAGCAGTACGTC. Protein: CASSLRGLAYEQYV.

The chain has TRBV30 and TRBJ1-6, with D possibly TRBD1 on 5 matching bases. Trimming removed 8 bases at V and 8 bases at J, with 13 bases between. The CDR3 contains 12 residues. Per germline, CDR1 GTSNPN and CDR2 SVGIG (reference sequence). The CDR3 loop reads CAGGRGHSPLHF. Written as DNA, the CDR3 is TGTGCCGGCGGACGGGGCCATTCACCCCTCCACTTT.

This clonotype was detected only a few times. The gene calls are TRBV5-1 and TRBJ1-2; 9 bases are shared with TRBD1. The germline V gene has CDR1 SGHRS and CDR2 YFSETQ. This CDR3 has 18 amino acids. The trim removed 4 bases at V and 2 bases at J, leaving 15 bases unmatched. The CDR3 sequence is CASSPPVGGQGPNYGYTF. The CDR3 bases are TGCGCCAGCAGCCCCCCGGTGGGCGGACAGGGGCCCAACTATGGCTACACCTTC.

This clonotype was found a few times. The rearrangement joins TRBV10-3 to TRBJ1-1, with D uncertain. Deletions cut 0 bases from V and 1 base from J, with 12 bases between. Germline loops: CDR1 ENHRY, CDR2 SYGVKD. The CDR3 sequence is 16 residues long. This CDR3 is CAISESGYPPNTEAFF. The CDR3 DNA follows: TGTGCCATCAGTGAGTCTGGTTATCCACCGAACACTGAAGCTTTCTTT.

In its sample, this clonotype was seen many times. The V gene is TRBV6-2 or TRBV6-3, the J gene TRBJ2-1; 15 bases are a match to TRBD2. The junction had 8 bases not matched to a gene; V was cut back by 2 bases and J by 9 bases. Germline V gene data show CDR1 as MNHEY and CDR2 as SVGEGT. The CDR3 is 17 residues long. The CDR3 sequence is CASSYGTSGRSLSEQFF. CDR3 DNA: TGTGCCAGCAGTTACGGGACTAGCGGGAGGTCCCTTAGTGAGCAGTTCTTC.

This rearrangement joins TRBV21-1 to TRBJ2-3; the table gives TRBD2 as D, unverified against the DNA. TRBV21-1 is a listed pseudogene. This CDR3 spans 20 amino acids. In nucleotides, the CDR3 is TGTGCCAGCAGCGGCCCCTCGGGACTAGCGGGAGTGCCGGGAAAAGATACGCAGTATTTT. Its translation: CASSGPSGLAGVPGKDTQYF.

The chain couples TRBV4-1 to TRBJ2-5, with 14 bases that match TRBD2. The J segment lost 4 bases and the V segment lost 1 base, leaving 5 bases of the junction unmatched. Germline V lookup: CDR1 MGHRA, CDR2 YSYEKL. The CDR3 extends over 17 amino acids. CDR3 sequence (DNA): TGCGCCAGCAGCCAAGGCCGACTAGCGGGAGGGGGAGAGACCCAGTACTTC. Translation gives CASSQGRLAGGGETQYF.

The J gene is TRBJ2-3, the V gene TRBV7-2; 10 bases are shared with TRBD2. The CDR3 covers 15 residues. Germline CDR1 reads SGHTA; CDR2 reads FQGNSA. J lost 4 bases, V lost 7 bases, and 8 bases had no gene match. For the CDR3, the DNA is TGTGCCAGCAACCCCCTAGCGGGAGTCGCAGATACGCAGTATTTT. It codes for CASNPLAGVADTQYF.

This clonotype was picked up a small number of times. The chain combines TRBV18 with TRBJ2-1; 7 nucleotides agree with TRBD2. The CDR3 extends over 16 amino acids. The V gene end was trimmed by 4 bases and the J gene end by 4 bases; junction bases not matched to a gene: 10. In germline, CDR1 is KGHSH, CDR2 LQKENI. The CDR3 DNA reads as TGTGCCAGCTCACTGACACGGGCGGGAGCTTACAATGAGCAGTTCTTC. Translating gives CASSLTRAGAYNEQFF. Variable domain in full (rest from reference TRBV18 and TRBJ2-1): NAGVMQNPRHLVRRRGQEARLRCSPMKGHSHVYWYRQLPEEGLKFMVYLQKENIIDESGMPKERFSAEFPKEGPSILRIQQVVRGDSAAYFCASSLTRAGAYNEQFFGPGTRLTVL.

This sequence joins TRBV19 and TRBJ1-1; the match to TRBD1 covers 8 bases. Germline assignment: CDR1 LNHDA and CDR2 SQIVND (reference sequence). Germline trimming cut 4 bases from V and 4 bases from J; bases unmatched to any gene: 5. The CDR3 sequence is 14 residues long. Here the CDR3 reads CASSRDRGATEAFF. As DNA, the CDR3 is TGTGCCAGTAGTAGAGACAGGGGCGCCACTGAAGCTTTCTTT.

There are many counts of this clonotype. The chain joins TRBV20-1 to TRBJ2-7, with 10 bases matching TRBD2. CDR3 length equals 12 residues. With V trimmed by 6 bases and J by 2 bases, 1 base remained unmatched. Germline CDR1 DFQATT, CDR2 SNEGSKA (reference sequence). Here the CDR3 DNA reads TGCAGTGCCCTAGCGGGGGCCTACGAGCAGTACTTC. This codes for CSALAGAYEQYF.

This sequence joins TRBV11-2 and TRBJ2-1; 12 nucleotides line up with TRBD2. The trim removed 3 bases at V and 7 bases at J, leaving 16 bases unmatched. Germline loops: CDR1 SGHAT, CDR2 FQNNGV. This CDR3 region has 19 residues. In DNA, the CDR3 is TGTGCCAGCAGCTTCACCTTCCAAGGACTAGCGGGACAATGGAATGAGCAGTTCTTC. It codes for CASSFTFQGLAGQWNEQFF.

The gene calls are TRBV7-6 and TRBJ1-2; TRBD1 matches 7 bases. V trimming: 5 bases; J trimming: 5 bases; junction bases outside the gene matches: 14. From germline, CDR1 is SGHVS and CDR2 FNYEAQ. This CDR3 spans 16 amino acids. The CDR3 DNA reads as TGTGCCAGCAGCACCCTAGGGACAGACTTACCGTATGGCTACACCTTC. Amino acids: CASSTLGTDLPYGYTF.

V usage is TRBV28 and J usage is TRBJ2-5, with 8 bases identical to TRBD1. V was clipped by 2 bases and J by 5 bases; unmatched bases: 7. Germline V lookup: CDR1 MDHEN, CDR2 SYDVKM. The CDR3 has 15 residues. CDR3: CASSLSQGAMETQYF. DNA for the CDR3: TGTGCCAGCAGTTTAAGTCAGGGGGCGATGGAGACCCAGTACTTC.

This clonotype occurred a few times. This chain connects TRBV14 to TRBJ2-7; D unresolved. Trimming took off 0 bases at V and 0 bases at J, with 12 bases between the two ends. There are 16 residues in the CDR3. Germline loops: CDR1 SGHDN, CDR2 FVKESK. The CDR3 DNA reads TGTGCCAGCAGCCAAGAGTGGCTAAACGGCTCCTACGAGCAGTACGTC. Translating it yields CASSQEWLNGSYEQYV.

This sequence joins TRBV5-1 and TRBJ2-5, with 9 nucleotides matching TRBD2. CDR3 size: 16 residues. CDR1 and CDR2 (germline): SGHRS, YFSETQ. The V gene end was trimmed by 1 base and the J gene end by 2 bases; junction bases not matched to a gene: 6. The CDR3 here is CASSLLSGRPQETQYF. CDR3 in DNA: TGCGCCAGCAGCTTGTTGAGCGGGAGGCCTCAAGAGACCCAGTACTTC.

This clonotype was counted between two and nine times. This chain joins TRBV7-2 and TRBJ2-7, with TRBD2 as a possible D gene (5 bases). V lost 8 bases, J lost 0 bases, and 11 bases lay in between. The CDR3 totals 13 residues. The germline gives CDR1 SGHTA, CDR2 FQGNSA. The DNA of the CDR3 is TGTGCCAGCGGGAAAGCGGTCTCCTACGAGCAGTACTTC. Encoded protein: CASGKAVSYEQYF. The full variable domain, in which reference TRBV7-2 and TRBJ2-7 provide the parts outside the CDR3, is GAGVSQSPSNKVTEKGKDVELRCDPISGHTALYWYRQSLGQGLEFLIYFQGNSAPDKSGLPSDRFSAERTGGSVSTLTIQRTQQEDSAVYLCASGKAVSYEQYFGPGTRLTVT.

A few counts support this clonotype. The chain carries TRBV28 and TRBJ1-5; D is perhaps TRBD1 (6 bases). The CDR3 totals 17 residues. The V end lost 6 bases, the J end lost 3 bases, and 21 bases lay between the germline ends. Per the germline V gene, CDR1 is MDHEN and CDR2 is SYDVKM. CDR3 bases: TGTGCCAGCAGGCCGACTTATCTGGGGGCGGTCAATCAGCCCCAGCATTTT. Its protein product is CASRPTYLGAVNQPQHF.

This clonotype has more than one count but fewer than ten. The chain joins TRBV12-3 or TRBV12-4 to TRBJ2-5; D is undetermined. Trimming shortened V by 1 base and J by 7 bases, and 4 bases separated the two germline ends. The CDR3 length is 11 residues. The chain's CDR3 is CASSLGATQYF. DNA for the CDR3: TGTGCCAGCAGTTTAGGAGCGACCCAGTACTTC.

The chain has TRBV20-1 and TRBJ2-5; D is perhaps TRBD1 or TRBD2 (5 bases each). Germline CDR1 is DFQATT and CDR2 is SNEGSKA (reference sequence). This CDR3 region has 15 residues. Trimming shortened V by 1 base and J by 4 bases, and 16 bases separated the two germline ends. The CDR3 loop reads CSARAGTNVGETQYF. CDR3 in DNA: TGCAGTGCTAGAGCCGGGACCAACGTAGGAGAGACCCAGTACTTC.

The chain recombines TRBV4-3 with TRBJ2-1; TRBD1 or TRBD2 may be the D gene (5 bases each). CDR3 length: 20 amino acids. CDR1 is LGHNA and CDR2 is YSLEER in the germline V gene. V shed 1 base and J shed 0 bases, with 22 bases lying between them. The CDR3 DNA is TGCGCCAGCAGCCAAGTCCCGGGACCGCACCATACTAGCTCCTACAATGAGCAGTTCTTC. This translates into CASSQVPGPHHTSSYNEQFF.

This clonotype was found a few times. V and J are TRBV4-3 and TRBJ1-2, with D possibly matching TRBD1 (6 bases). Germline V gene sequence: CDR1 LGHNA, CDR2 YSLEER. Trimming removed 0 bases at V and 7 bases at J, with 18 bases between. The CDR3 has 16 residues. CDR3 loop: CASSQDIPHRVGGYTF. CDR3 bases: TGCGCCAGCAGCCAAGATATTCCGCACAGGGTGGGTGGCTACACCTTC.

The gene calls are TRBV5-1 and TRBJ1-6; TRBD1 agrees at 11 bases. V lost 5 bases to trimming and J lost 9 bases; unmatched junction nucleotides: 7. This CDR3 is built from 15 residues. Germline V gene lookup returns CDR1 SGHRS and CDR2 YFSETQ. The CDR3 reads CASSTGQGAGSPLHF. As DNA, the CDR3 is TGCGCCAGCAGTACCGGACAGGGGGCCGGTTCACCCCTCCACTTT.

CDR3 bases: TGCAGCGTTGAGGCCCCGTGGGGCACAGATACGCAGTATTTT. Amino acids: CSVEAPWGTDTQYF. V is TRBV29-1 and J is TRBJ2-3; unclear D gene. The CDR3 is made up of 14 amino acids. Germline V gene sequence: CDR1 SQVTM, CDR2 ANQGSEA. V was pared by 3 bases and J by 1 base, with 11 bases between.

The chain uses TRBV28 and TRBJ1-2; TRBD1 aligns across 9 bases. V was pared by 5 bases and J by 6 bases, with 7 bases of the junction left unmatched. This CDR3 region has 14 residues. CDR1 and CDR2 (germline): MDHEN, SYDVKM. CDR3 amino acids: CASSPPGQGHGYTF. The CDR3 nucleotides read TGTGCCAGCAGTCCGCCGGGACAGGGCCATGGCTACACCTTC.

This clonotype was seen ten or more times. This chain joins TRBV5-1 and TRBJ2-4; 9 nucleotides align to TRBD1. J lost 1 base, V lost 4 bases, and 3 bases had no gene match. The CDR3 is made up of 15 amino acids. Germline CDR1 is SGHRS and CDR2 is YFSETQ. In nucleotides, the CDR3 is TGCGCCAGCAGCGGCGGACAGGGGGCCAAAAACATTCAGTACTTC. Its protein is CASSGGQGAKNIQYF.

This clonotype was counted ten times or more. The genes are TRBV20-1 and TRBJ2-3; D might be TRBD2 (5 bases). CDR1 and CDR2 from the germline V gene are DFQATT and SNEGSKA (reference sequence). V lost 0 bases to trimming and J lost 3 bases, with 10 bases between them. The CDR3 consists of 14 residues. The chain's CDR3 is CSAREDLGTDTQYF. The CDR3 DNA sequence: TGCAGTGCTAGAGAGGACTTGGGGACAGATACGCAGTATTTT.

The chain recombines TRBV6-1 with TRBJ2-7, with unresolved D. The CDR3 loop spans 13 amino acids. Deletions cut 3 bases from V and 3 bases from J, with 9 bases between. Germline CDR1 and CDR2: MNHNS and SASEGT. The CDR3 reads CASSEGRHYEQYV. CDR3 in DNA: TGTGCCAGCAGTGAGGGCAGGCACTACGAGCAGTACGTC.

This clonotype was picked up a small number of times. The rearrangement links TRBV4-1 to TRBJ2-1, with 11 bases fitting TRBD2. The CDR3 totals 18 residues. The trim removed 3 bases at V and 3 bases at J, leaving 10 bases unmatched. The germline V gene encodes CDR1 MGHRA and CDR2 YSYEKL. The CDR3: CASSHTDGTSGLYNEQFF. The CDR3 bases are TGCGCCAGCAGCCATACCGACGGGACTAGCGGTCTCTACAATGAGCAGTTCTTC.